Below, 18 T cell receptor beta chains from the same sample are listed, as sequenced in a study of beta chain features in type 1 diabetes. No antigen has been assigned to these receptors. Overall study results and limits: In every one of the four CD4+ subsets, TCRB CDR3s were moderately but significantly shorter in Type 1 diabetes patients.

Since all of the isolated RNA was reverse transcribed, expressed TCRB transcripts were what got sequenced. The method was immunoSEQ multiplex PCR; TCRdb's version includes in-frame clones alone and lacks a portion of them. Among 200,000 to 300,000 clones listed, around 9.9% were seen once. Sample: naive CD4+ T cells from blood. These receptors all come from a man between 25 and 39 years old with type 1 diabetes.

The chain recombines TRBV4-2 with TRBJ1-2; tentatively, D is TRBD1 (5 bases). Germline values: CDR1 LGHNA, CDR2 YNFKEQ. The CDR3 runs 17 residues. The V gene lost 3 bases and the J gene lost 4 bases, with 21 bases spanning the gap. The chain's CDR3 is CASSQLMGGFPTYGYTF. The CDR3 coding sequence is TGTGCCAGCAGCCAGCTGATGGGGGGGTTCCCCACCTATGGCTACACCTTC.

J is TRBJ2-7 and V is TRBV11-2; 8 positions agree with TRBD1. The J segment lost 0 bases and the V segment lost 0 bases, leaving 7 bases of the junction unmatched. CDR1 is SGHAT, CDR2 FQNNGV, per germline. The CDR3 runs to 17 residues. CDR3 protein: CASSLDRRQGSSYEQYF. CDR3 bases: TGTGCCAGCAGCTTAGATCGGAGACAGGGGAGCTCCTACGAGCAGTACTTC.

This clone was counted only a few times. At one end, the junction sequence differs from germline, possibly due to a read error. The chain combines TRBV7-7 with TRBJ2-5; 14 nucleotides line up with TRBD2. The CDR3 length is 16 residues. The germline gives CDR1 SSHAT, CDR2 FNYEAQ (reference sequence). The CDR3 is CASSLGLAGGQETQYF. CDR3 nucleotide sequence: TGTGCTAGCAGCTTAGGACTAGCGGGGGGCCAGGAGACCCAGTACTTC. Supplemented by reference TRBV7-7 and TRBJ2-5, the full variable domain reads GAGVSQSPRYKVTKRGQDVTLRCDPISSHATLYWYQQALGQGPEFLTYFNYEAQPDKSGLPSDRFSAERPEGSISTLTIQRTEQRDSAMYRCASSLGLAGGQETQYFGPGTRLLVL.

The rearrangement joins TRBV2 to TRBJ1-4; D gene unclear. Germline assignment: CDR1 SNHLY and CDR2 FYNNEI. This CDR3 comprises 13 residues. Deletions cut 8 bases from V and 7 bases from J, with 14 bases between. CDR3 DNA: TGTGCCAGCGACCCGGAAGGAGGTGAAAAACTGTTTTTT. Residues: CASDPEGGEKLFF.

This sequence joins TRBV6-1 and TRBJ2-3, with 9 bases identical to TRBD1. With 3 bases clipped from V and 6 bases from J, the junction kept 10 bases outside the gene matches. This CDR3 spans 16 amino acids. Germline V gives CDR1 MNHNS, CDR2 SASEGT. The CDR3 protein is CASSDPGQGRVDTQYF. CDR3 bases: TGTGCCAGCAGTGATCCGGGACAGGGAAGGGTGGATACGCAGTATTTT.

The genes are TRBV7-2 and TRBJ1-2; unclear D gene. There are 14 residues in the CDR3. Germline-derived CDR1 and CDR2 are SGHTA and FQGNSA. Trimming took 5 bases from V and 3 from J, leaving 13 bases between them. The CDR3 is CASSPGPSDYGYTF. DNA for the CDR3: TGTGCCAGCAGCCCAGGCCCCTCGGACTATGGCTACACCTTC. Supplemented by reference TRBV7-2 and TRBJ1-2, the full variable domain reads GAGVSQSPSNKVTEKGKDVELRCDPISGHTALYWYRQSLGQGLEFLIYFQGNSAPDKSGLPSDRFSAERTGGSVSTLTIQRTQQEDSAVYLCASSPGPSDYGYTFGSGTRLTVV.

V usage is TRBV2 and J usage is TRBJ1-2, with TRBD1 matching over 7 bases. The CDR3 is 13 amino acids. The germline CDR1 and CDR2 sequences are SNHLY and FYNNEI. The V gene end was trimmed by 9 bases and the J gene end by 4 bases; junction bases not matched to a gene: 8. CDR3 amino acids: CASKQGIFYGYTF. For the CDR3, the DNA is TGTGCCAGTAAACAGGGGATTTTCTATGGCTACACCTTC.

This clone was seen only once. The chain combines TRBV7-9 with TRBJ1-6, with D uncertain. CDR3 size: 12 residues. CDR1 and CDR2 (germline): SEHNR, FQNEAQ (reference sequence). V was cut by 7 bases and J by 6 bases, with 7 bases left in between. The CDR3 sequence is CASNGGNSPLHF. CDR3 nucleotide sequence: TGTGCCAGCAATGGCGGTAATTCACCCCTCCACTTT.

The chain recombines TRBV11-2 with TRBJ2-6; the match to TRBD2 covers 10 bases. Germline V gene sequence: CDR1 SGHAT, CDR2 FQNNGV. J was trimmed by 0 bases and V by 3 bases; bases with no gene match: 5. The CDR3 spans 18 residues. CDR3 amino acids: CASSFRLAGDSGANVLTF. CDR3 in DNA: TGTGCCAGCAGCTTCCGGCTAGCGGGGGACTCTGGGGCCAACGTCCTGACTTTC.

The table lists this clone with a few counts. The chain is built from TRBV25-1 and TRBJ2-7, with 10 bases that match TRBD2. The CDR3 has 14 residues. V shed 4 bases, J shed 8 bases, and the junction held 8 bases outside the gene matches. Germline V CDR1 and CDR2: MGHDK, SYGVNS. The CDR3 spells CASSGSSGGPKQYF. In DNA form, the CDR3 reads TGTGCCAGCAGTGGGTCTAGCGGGGGACCCAAGCAGTACTTC.

This clone was detected only a few times. The rearrangement joins TRBV10-3 to TRBJ1-6; the match to TRBD1 covers 7 bases. V shed 11 bases and J 6 bases; nucleotides not matched to a gene: 7. This CDR3 has 13 amino acids. Looked up from germline, CDR1 is ENHRY and CDR2 is SYGVKD. CDR3 coding DNA: TGTGCCTCGTCGACAGGGATTAATTCACCCCTCCACTTT. Protein product: CASSTGINSPLHF.

The J gene is TRBJ1-5, the V gene TRBV25-1; 8 positions match TRBD1. This CDR3 region has 15 residues. With V trimmed by 5 bases and J by 5 bases, 8 bases remained unmatched. Germline V CDR1 and CDR2: MGHDK, SYGVNS. CDR3 nucleotide sequence: TGTGCCAGCAGTTTCAAGAGGGACAGGTATCAGCCCCAGCATTTT. Its protein product is CASSFKRDRYQPQHF.

This clone was observed a handful of times. The chain combines TRBV7-9 with TRBJ2-7; 8 bases fit TRBD1. The ends lost 5 bases at V and 0 bases at J; junction bases unmatched: 6. Germline values: CDR1 SEHNR, CDR2 FQNEAQ (reference sequence). The CDR3 sequence is 15 residues long. In nucleotides, the CDR3 is TGTGCCAGCAGCCCGGACAGGGAGAGCTCCTACGAGCAGTACTTC. Amino acid sequence: CASSPDRESSYEQYF.

DNA of the CDR3: TGTGCCAGTGCCTCAGGGAATGGCTACACCTTC. This gives the protein CASASGNGYTF. The chain is built from TRBV19 and TRBJ1-2; D may be TRBD1 (5 bases). The CDR3 loop spans 11 amino acids. V lost 8 bases and J 6 bases, leaving 10 bases between the germline ends. Germline values: CDR1 LNHDA, CDR2 SQIVND (reference sequence).

This clone came up a few times. This chain uses TRBV6-6 with TRBJ2-7; TRBD1 might be the D (5 bases). Germline lookup yields CDR1 MNHNY and CDR2 SVGAGI (reference sequence). The CDR3 runs 15 residues. The V and J ends lost 5 bases and 0 bases respectively, with 14 bases between them. CDR3 sequence reads: CASSGRQSLSYEQYF. For the CDR3, the DNA is TGTGCCAGCAGTGGACGACAGTCCCTCTCCTACGAGCAGTACTTC.

In this sample, this clone turned up a few times. The chain couples TRBV2 to TRBJ1-6; D remains ambiguous. Germline V gives CDR1 SNHLY, CDR2 FYNNEI. The CDR3 has 12 residues. V shed 3 bases and J shed 10 bases, with 7 bases lying between them. CDR3 protein: CASSEEFSPLHF. As DNA, the CDR3 is TGTGCCAGCAGTGAGGAGTTCTCACCCCTCCACTTT.

The chain employs TRBV19 and TRBJ1-5, with D uncertain. The germline CDR1 and CDR2 sequences are LNHDA and SQIVND (reference sequence). Trimming left V 3 bases short and J 0 bases short, with 9 bases between. CDR3 size: 15 residues. CDR3 sequence: CASSIRQYSNQPQHF. CDR3 in DNA: TGTGCCAGTAGTATCAGGCAGTATAGCAATCAGCCCCAGCATTTT.

V gene TRBV7-2 combines with J gene TRBJ1-5; 7 bases are shared with TRBD1. The V gene's germline CDR1 is SGHTA and CDR2 FQGNSA. This CDR3 is built from 15 residues. With 0 bases clipped from V and 9 bases from J, the junction kept 8 bases outside the gene matches. CDR3 sequence: CASSLAPTGSPPQHF. The CDR3 DNA sequence: TGTGCCAGCAGCTTAGCCCCGACAGGGAGCCCGCCCCAGCATTTT.